This entry lists 5 T cell receptor beta chains sequenced from one sample in a study of PD-1 blockade in classical Hodgkin lymphoma. As to time point: cycle 4 day 1 (C4D1), after less than 7 weeks of nivolumab. There was relapse after autologous stem cell transplantation in every patient, and there was variation in brentuximab vedotin exposure. Using magnetic negative selection, the CD4+ T cells were separated out of thawed PBMCs. Method: immunoSEQ multiplex PCR; TCRdb's copy keeps in-frame clones and lacks some. The table shows fewer than 35,000 clones, with about 85% occurring only once. The specimen comprised CD4+ T cells from blood, sampled before the fourth cycle of nivolumab. Receptor source: a human donor with classical Hodgkin lymphoma.

The J gene is TRBJ1-3, the V gene TRBV5-5, with no clear D. In germline, CDR1 is SGHKS, CDR2 YYEKEE (reference sequence). Deletions cut 0 bases from V and 4 bases from J, with 11 bases between. This CDR3 is built from 15 residues. CDR3 nucleotides: TGTGCCAGCAGCTTGGGGGGTGGCCCCGGAAACACCATATATTTT. The encoded protein is CASSLGGGPGNTIYF.

This clone was detected once. The chain couples TRBV28 to TRBJ2-5, with D possibly matching TRBD1 (6 bases). The CDR3 has 14 amino acids. Germline loops: CDR1 MDHEN, CDR2 SYDVKM. The V and J ends lost 2 bases and 5 bases respectively, with 12 bases between them. The CDR3 sequence: CASSLAGVGETQYF. Here the CDR3 DNA reads TGTGCCAGCAGTTTAGCAGGGGTTGGGGAGACCCAGTACTTC.

The chain carries TRBV19 and TRBJ2-1; TRBD2 agrees at 10 bases. Germline values: CDR1 LNHDA, CDR2 SQIVND (reference sequence). The CDR3 covers 15 residues. The junction had 18 bases not matched to a gene; V was cut back by 7 bases and J by 15 bases. The CDR3 DNA sequence: TGTGCCAGTACCCCCTTTGGACTAGCGGATTCTATTCGGTTCTTC. Its translation: CASTPFGLADSIRFF.

The rearrangement links TRBV5-4 to TRBJ2-5, with 10 bases that match TRBD1. The CDR3 spans 15 residues. CDR1 is SGHNT and CDR2 is YYREEE in the germline V gene (reference sequence). With 3 bases clipped from V and 5 bases from J, the junction kept 7 bases outside the gene matches. For the CDR3, the DNA is TGTGCCAGCAGCTCGGGACAGGGGTGGCGGGAGACCCAGTACTTC. It yields the protein CASSSGQGWRETQYF. The full variable domain, in which reference TRBV5-4 and TRBJ2-5 provide the parts outside the CDR3, is ETGVTQSPTHLIKTRGQQVTLRCSSQSGHNTVSWYQQALGQGPQFIFQYYREEENGRGNFPPRFSGLQFPNYSSELNVNALELDDSALYLCASSSGQGWRETQYFGPGTRLLVL.

The chain employs TRBV10-3 and TRBJ2-5, with 8 bases aligning to TRBD2. CDR3 length: 13 amino acids. After removal of 8 bases from V and 4 bases from J, the junction contained 6 bases not matched to a gene. Germline CDR1 reads ENHRY; CDR2 reads SYGVKD. The CDR3 protein is CAIGSGGIETQYF. The CDR3 DNA is TGTGCCATCGGGAGCGGGGGCATAGAGACCCAGTACTTC.